The present entry profiles one T cell receptor (beta chain) with its context. This clone was counted only a few times. Its antigen is still unknown. No base-level quality is on record; no much larger clone is a single base apart. These data originate in a study of Ad26.COV2.S vaccination and SARS-CoV-2 variants (dated by TCRdb to the early 2020s). Turning to the overall study: Vaccine-arm donors were drawn from COV1001, a multicentre, randomized, double-blind, placebo-controlled phase I-IIa trial of Ad26.COV2.S in healthy adults. Ad26.COV2.S was given intramuscularly at 5x10^10 or 1x10^11 viral particles, as a single shot or as two shots 56 days apart. The specificity and breadth of SARS-CoV-2-reactive T cell receptors after Ad26.COV2.S vaccination were assessed by TCRbeta repertoire sequencing. A total of 32 samples were included in the TCR-sequenced set, comprising roughly 19 Ad26.COV2.S vaccine recipients, 5 placebo recipients and 8 SARS-CoV-2 convalescent individuals. Participants in the trial were split at random into five groups of five each, receiving low-dose or high-dose Ad26.COV2.S once or twice, or else placebo on both occasions. Investigators remained blinded to trial group allocation during experiments and outcome assessment.

Read against the paper, the sample's treatment or condition label means: around 19 received Ad26.COV2.S at low or high dose, single or two shots; several received placebo; per-sample allocation not given. Repertoires of vaccine and placebo recipients were sequenced from samples taken on day 63 after the first injection. In Cohort 1b, fewer than 30 adults aged 18-55 years were enrolled at a single site in Boston, USA, between 29 July and 7 August 2020. Ad26.COV2.S consisted of a replication-incompetent adenovirus type 26 vector by which a prefusion-stabilized SARS-CoV-2 spike protein from the original Wuhan strain was expressed. Overall study outcomes, separate from this receptor: Spike-specific TCR breadth was higher in Ad26.COV2.S recipients than in placebo recipients (P = 0.0014). Comparing responses between vaccine doses or regimens was not something the study was powered to do. According to the authors, total T cell responses may have been underestimated by the TCR breadth and depth analyses. Non-spike TCR breadth was comparable between vaccine and placebo recipients, consistent with the vaccine containing only spike. After vaccination, substantial breadth of spike-specific CD8+ and CD4+ T cell responses was reported.

The germline V gene sets CDR1 to SNHLY and CDR2 to FYNNEI. V and J are trimmed by 7 bases and 6 bases, and the gene matches miss 6 bases of the junction. The CDR3 covers 14 residues, taking in both the cysteine and the phenylalanine. The CDR3 DNA has 42 bases and is translated from base 1. TCRbeta CDR3 regions were sequenced with the immunoSEQ Assay. After extraction, genomic DNA underwent amplification by bias-controlled multiplex PCR, followed by high-throughput sequencing. The authors' analysis ran thus. To quantify the absolute abundance of every unique TCRbeta CDR3 region, sequences were collapsed and filtered. T cell fraction was estimated by normalizing TCRbeta template counts to usable DNA, with usable DNA measured through amplification of reference genes found in all nucleated cells. Repertoire TCRs were annotated as SARS-CoV-2-specific by exact matching of V gene, CDR3 amino acid sequence and J gene to a known reactive TCR set. The reference SARS-CoV-2 TCR set came from MIRA and was filtered for enrichment in COVID-19-positive ImmuneCODE repertoires, removing public or cross-reactive TCRs. Using the MIRA antigens, annotated TCRs were further analysed by specific ORF or by position within an ORF. Breadth was defined as annotated unique rearrangements over total unique productive rearrangements; depth was the summed frequency of those rearrangements. Group comparisons of TCR breadth used two-sided Wilcoxon rank-sum tests. TCRdb mirrors the immuneACCESS table, restricted to in-frame sequences. Some clones are absent from its copies; in checked studies, under half trace to an unresolved V gene, and the reason for the others is unknown. D and trimming were read from the DNA, whereas the V and J calls and clone size are those reported in that table. This sample is represented by 300,000 to 450,000 clones; more than 75% of them were singletons. The ten largest account for around 3.3% of the sample.

The chain joins TRBV2 to TRBJ1-5; 10 nucleotides in the junction match TRBD1. The material was peripheral blood, obtained in a trial of Ad26.COV2.S vaccine versus placebo. This receptor was identified in a person between 18 and 65 years old who received the Ad26.COV2.S COVID-19 vaccine or a placebo. The CDR3 region reads CASTDRGLSQPQHF. Here is the DNA: TGTGCCAGCACAGACAGGGGGCTAAGTCAGCCCCAGCATTTT.